This TCR beta chain emerged from a study of beta chain features in type 1 diabetes. Study-level results: Moderately but significantly shorter TCRB CDR3s were found in Type 1 diabetes patients in all four CD4+ subsets.

CDR1 is KGHSH, CDR2 LQKENI, per germline. V lost 3 bases, J lost 0 bases, and 9 bases lay in between. The CDR3 totals 14 residues. On this clone: Its antigen is unidentified.

Reverse transcription of all isolated RNA meant that expressed TCRB transcripts were sequenced. Clones were sequenced by immunoSEQ multiplex PCR, and TCRdb holds only the in-frame ones, with some missing. Of about 340,000 clones in the sample, around 8% were seen once. This chain links TRBV18 with TRBJ2-7; D may be TRBD2 (5 bases). This clonotype was sampled from a woman between 18 and 29 years old in good health. Sample: central memory CD4+ T cells from blood. The CDR3 nucleotides are TGTGCCAGCTCACCCGGGATCAGCTCCTACGAGCAGTACTTC. Its translation is CASSPGISSYEQYF.